This TCR beta chain was sequenced for a study of beta chain features in type 1 diabetes. General study findings and limits: Naive, central memory and Treg TCRB repertoires appeared more alike in patients than in healthy donors. More deletions and fewer insertions at VDJ junctions were found in patients with type 1 diabetes.

cDNA synthesis used the whole RNA isolate, giving expressed TCRB sequences. Method: immunoSEQ multiplex PCR; TCRdb's copy keeps in-frame clones and lacks some. The sample lists almost 350,000 clones; 8% were seen once. Isolation of CD4+ naive, central memory, regulatory and stem cell-like memory cells was achieved by sorting via CD45RO/CCR7/CD25/CD127/CD95/CD27. This clone showed up just a few times. Its antigen is not known. The V and J ends lost 7 bases and 4 bases respectively, with 17 bases between them. The germline V gene encodes CDR1 MNHNS and CDR2 SASEGT. This CDR3 has 15 residues. The clonotype comes from a young woman in good health. The sample taken for sequencing was central memory CD4+ T cells from blood. The V and J genes are TRBV6-1 and TRBJ2-1; D is unclear. Written as DNA, the CDR3 is TGTGCCAGCATGCTATTCCACGTAGGATACAATGAGCAGTTCTTC. Translation: CASMLFHVGYNEQFF.